What follows are 24 T cell receptor beta chains derived from one specimen sequenced in a study of T cell responses to AZD1222 COVID-19 vaccine. Clones were read by immunoSEQ multiplex PCR, and TCRdb kept only the in-frame ones, dropping some. This table holds 140,000 to 150,000 clones, 90% to 95% found once. The source material was peripheral blood, sampled on day 0 of AZD1222 vaccination. The receptors originated from an adult in good health.

The genes are TRBV2 and TRBJ1-2; D may be TRBD1 (5 bases). Germline loops: CDR1 SNHLY, CDR2 FYNNEI. Trimming shortened V by 3 bases and J by 3 bases, and 14 bases separated the two germline ends. This CDR3 comprises 15 residues. The CDR3 coding sequence is TGTGCCAGCAGTGACCCCCAGGGAGGCTACTATGGCTACACCTTC. Amino acid sequence: CASSDPQGGYYGYTF. Together with reference TRBV2 and TRBJ1-2, the CDR3 gives the full variable domain: EPEVTQTPSHQVTQMGQEVILRCVPISNHLYFYWYRQILGQKVEFLVSFYNNEISEKSEIFDDQFSVERPDGSNFTLKIRSTKLEDSAMYFCASSDPQGGYYGYTFGSGTRLTVV.

V usage is TRBV6-1 and J usage is TRBJ1-1, with a tentative D call TRBD1 (5 bases). This CDR3 has 17 residues. V was clipped by 2 bases and J by 0 bases, with 16 bases between them. CDR1 is MNHNS, CDR2 SASEGT, per germline. CDR3 nucleotide sequence: TGTGCCAGCAGTGAACGTCGCGGGTGGGGACTGAACACTGAAGCTTTCTTT. This encodes CASSERRGWGLNTEAFF.

This clone has a single count. The V gene is TRBV5-6, the J gene TRBJ1-2, with 9 bases lining up with TRBD1. This CDR3 contains 16 residues. Germline V CDR1 and CDR2: SGHDT, YYEEEE. The V gene end was trimmed by 3 bases and the J gene end by 6 bases; junction bases not matched to a gene: 12. DNA for the CDR3: TGTGCCAGCAGCTGGAACTTGGGACAGGGAATTGATGGCTACACCTTC. Amino acid sequence: CASSWNLGQGIDGYTF.

The chain employs TRBV29-1 and TRBJ1-2, with D unresolved. The CDR3 loop spans 13 amino acids. V lost 4 bases and J 3 bases, leaving 12 bases between the germline ends. The germline V gene encodes CDR1 SQVTM and CDR2 ANQGSEA. The CDR3 nucleotides are TGCAGCGTTGGGACGGCCGTGGACTATGGCTACACCTTC. Its protein product is CSVGTAVDYGYTF.

The rearrangement joins TRBV12-3 or TRBV12-4 to TRBJ1-2; TRBD1 agrees at 8 bases. The CDR3 spans 11 residues. The ends lost 10 bases at V and 8 bases at J; junction bases unmatched: 6. In nucleotides, the CDR3 is TGTGCCATCAGACAGGGGATGGGCTACACCTTC. Translated: CAIRQGMGYTF.

The CDR3 protein is CASSRRQGADTEAFF. CDR3 DNA: TGTGCCAGCTCACGACGACAGGGGGCGGACACTGAAGCTTTCTTT. The chain has TRBV18 and TRBJ1-1; the match to TRBD1 covers 10 bases. The CDR3 runs 15 residues. The germline gives CDR1 KGHSH, CDR2 LQKENI. Trimming removed 4 bases from V and 3 bases from J; junction bases left unmatched: 5.

The V call is TRBV7-2, the J call TRBJ1-5; D perhaps matches TRBD1 (5 bases). Germline CDR1 reads SGHTA; CDR2 reads FQGNSA. V was trimmed by 1 base and J by 0 bases, leaving 7 bases between them. This CDR3 has 15 residues. The CDR3 spells CASSLGGISNQPQHF. The CDR3 DNA reads as TGTGCCAGCAGCTTAGGGGGGATTAGCAATCAGCCCCAGCATTTT.

Here the CDR3 reads CASSEPGQGADGNEQFF. In nucleotides, the CDR3 is TGTGCCAGCAGTGAACCGGGACAGGGGGCTGATGGAAATGAGCAGTTCTTC. The chain couples TRBV2 to TRBJ2-1; 12 bases match TRBD1. The CDR3 sequence is 17 residues long. Germline V gene lookup returns CDR1 SNHLY and CDR2 FYNNEI. The junction had 9 bases not matched to a gene; V was cut back by 2 bases and J by 7 bases.

The V call is TRBV7-8, the J call TRBJ1-1; maybe TRBD1 (6 bases). The V gene lost 5 bases and the J gene lost 1 base, with 8 bases spanning the gap. Germline V lookup: CDR1 SGHVS, CDR2 FQNEAQ. The CDR3 is 13 residues long. The CDR3 DNA sequence: TGTGCCAGCAGCAAGGGACAGAACACTGAAGCTTTCTTT. Amino acid sequence: CASSKGQNTEAFF.

The gene calls are TRBV2 and TRBJ1-4, with D unresolved. Trimming took off 2 bases at V and 7 bases at J, with 17 bases between the two ends. The CDR3 is 16 residues long. Germline V gene lookup returns CDR1 SNHLY and CDR2 FYNNEI. The CDR3 protein is CASSERWQRATEKLFF. For the CDR3, the DNA is TGTGCCAGCAGTGAACGGTGGCAGCGTGCTACTGAAAAACTGTTTTTT. Together with reference TRBV2 and TRBJ1-4, the CDR3 gives the full variable domain: EPEVTQTPSHQVTQMGQEVILRCVPISNHLYFYWYRQILGQKVEFLVSFYNNEISEKSEIFDDQFSVERPDGSNFTLKIRSTKLEDSAMYFCASSERWQRATEKLFFGSGTQLSVL.

The chain has TRBV5-1 and TRBJ2-1; 8 nucleotides match TRBD1. Germline V gives CDR1 SGHRS, CDR2 YFSETQ. This CDR3 has 16 residues. After removal of 7 bases from V and 0 bases from J, the junction contained 9 bases not matched to a gene. CDR3 in amino acids: CASHKSTGGSYNEQFF. The CDR3 DNA reads TGCGCCAGCCACAAGTCCACAGGGGGCTCCTACAATGAGCAGTTCTTC.

The V gene is TRBV10-1, the J gene TRBJ1-2, with 7 bases fitting TRBD1. Trimming took 2 bases from V and 3 from J; bases not matched to a gene: 0. The germline gives CDR1 WNHNN, CDR2 SYGVQD (reference sequence). The CDR3 runs to 13 residues. CDR3 amino acids: CASSEDRDYGYTF. CDR3 nucleotide sequence: TGCGCCAGCAGTGAGGACAGGGACTATGGCTACACCTTC.

This clone has only one observation. The V and J genes are TRBV19 and TRBJ1-3; TRBD1 is a possible D gene (5 bases). CDR1 and CDR2 (germline): LNHDA, SQIVND (reference sequence). The CDR3 loop spans 14 amino acids. V was clipped by 3 bases and J by 2 bases, with 8 bases between them. This CDR3 is CASSIRRAGNTIYF. CDR3 DNA sequence: TGTGCCAGTAGTATCCGCAGGGCTGGAAACACCATATATTTT. Supplemented by reference TRBV19 and TRBJ1-3, the full variable domain reads DGGITQSPKYLFRKEGQNVTLSCEQNLNHDAMYWYRQDPGQGLRLIYYSQIVNDFQKGDIAEGYSVSREKKESFPLTVTSAQKNPTAFYLCASSIRRAGNTIYFGEGSWLTVV.

This clone was seen once. The V gene is TRBV4-1, the J gene TRBJ1-2, with 7 bases fitting TRBD1. V lost 4 bases, J lost 4 bases, and 3 bases stayed unmatched. Per germline, CDR1 MGHRA and CDR2 YSYEKL. This CDR3 has 13 amino acids. CDR3 DNA: TGCGCCAGCAGCCCTACAGGGGTCTATGGCTACACCTTC. Residues: CASSPTGVYGYTF.

The rearrangement uses TRBV5-1 and TRBJ1-6; TRBD1 matches 8 bases. CDR1 and CDR2 (germline): SGHRS, YFSETQ. Trimming at V came to 0 bases and at J to 11 bases, leaving 10 bases not matched to a gene. The CDR3 totals 16 residues. CDR3 DNA sequence: TGCGCCAGCAGCTTGGGGCAGGGGGCGCGAATGGCACCCCTCCACTTT. Translating it yields CASSLGQGARMAPLHF. Full variable domain (remainder filled in from reference TRBV5-1 and TRBJ1-6): KAGVTQTPRYLIKTRGQQVTLSCSPISGHRSVSWYQQTPGQGLQFLFEYFSETQRNKGNFPGRFSGRQFSNSRSEMNVSTLELGDSALYLCASSLGQGARMAPLHFGNGTRLTVT.

This rearrangement joins TRBV6-5 to TRBJ1-6, with 9 positions matching TRBD1. The CDR3 totals 15 residues. Germline CDR1 MNHEY, CDR2 SVGAGI. The ends lost 6 bases at V and 7 bases at J; junction bases unmatched: 7. CDR3 loop: CASRSSTGGNSPLHF. CDR3 coding DNA: TGTGCCAGCAGATCCTCGACAGGGGGGAATTCACCCCTCCACTTT.

This clone has only one observation. The V and J genes are TRBV23-1 and TRBJ2-3, with no clear D. TRBV23-1 is reported as an ORF; its role is uncertain. Deletions cut 4 bases from V and 0 bases from J, with 11 bases between. This CDR3 is 15 amino acids long. CDR3 region: CASSRRFFSTDTQYF. In DNA form, the CDR3 reads TGCGCCAGCAGTCGGCGATTTTTTAGCACAGATACGCAGTATTTT.

The chain carries TRBV18 and TRBJ2-1; 7 positions agree with TRBD2. V dropped 6 bases and J dropped 6; count of bases not matched to a gene: 11. The CDR3 has 15 amino acids. Germline values: CDR1 KGHSH, CDR2 LQKENI. CDR3 protein: CASSPLAGVRNEQFF. CDR3 nucleotide sequence: TGTGCCAGCTCCCCTCTCGCGGGAGTGCGCAATGAGCAGTTCTTC.

The chain links TRBV6-6 to TRBJ1-5; a weak D match, TRBD1 (5 bases). CDR3 size: 15 residues. The germline V gene has CDR1 MNHNY and CDR2 SVGAGI (reference sequence). The V end was cut by 4 bases, the J end by 0 bases, with 10 bases between. CDR3 sequence reads: CASSSRVHSNQPQHF. The CDR3 DNA is TGTGCCAGCAGTTCCAGGGTACATAGCAATCAGCCCCAGCATTTT.

The rearrangement joins TRBV19 to TRBJ1-2; D is unresolved. Trimming stripped 6 bases from V and 8 bases from J, with 7 bases between. The length of the CDR3 is 10 residues. Germline V gives CDR1 LNHDA, CDR2 SQIVND (reference sequence). The CDR3 DNA reads as TGTGCCAGTAGGAGCGGGGGCTACACCTTC. Its translation is CASRSGGYTF.

The J gene is TRBJ2-1, the V gene TRBV7-2; D possibly matches TRBD1 or TRBD2 (5 bases each). CDR3 length: 13 amino acids. Germline CDR1 reads SGHTA; CDR2 reads FQGNSA. Trimming removed 1 base at V and 8 bases at J, with 9 bases between. The CDR3 DNA sequence: TGTGCCAGCAGCTTAGTTTCGGGGCATGAGCAGTTCTTC. Translating gives CASSLVSGHEQFF. The full variable domain, completed using reference TRBV7-2 and TRBJ2-1, is GAGVSQSPSNKVTEKGKDVELRCDPISGHTALYWYRQSLGQGLEFLIYFQGNSAPDKSGLPSDRFSAERTGGSVSTLTIQRTQQEDSAVYLCASSLVSGHEQFFGPGTRLTVL.

This chain connects TRBV19 to TRBJ1-3; D remains unclear. Germline V gene sequence: CDR1 LNHDA, CDR2 SQIVND (reference sequence). The ends were cut back, 5 bases at V and 0 bases at J, with 5 bases in the middle. The CDR3 has 13 residues. The CDR3 spells CASSPYSGNTIYF. The CDR3 DNA follows: TGTGCCAGTAGTCCCTACTCTGGAAACACCATATATTTT.

This chain links TRBV9 with TRBJ1-2; 7 nucleotides align to TRBD1. The V gene's germline CDR1 is SGDLS and CDR2 YYNGEE. This CDR3 has 13 amino acids. V gave up 4 bases and J gave up 7 bases; unmatched junction bases: 7. DNA for the CDR3: TGTGCCAGCAGCCCAGGAGGGGGCGGTGGCTACACCTTC. It encodes CASSPGGGGGYTF.

V gene TRBV7-8 combines with J gene TRBJ1-4, with 7 bases matching TRBD1. This CDR3 is built from 17 residues. Looked up from germline, CDR1 is SGHVS and CDR2 is FQNEAQ. The V gene end was trimmed by 5 bases and the J gene end by 1 base; junction bases not matched to a gene: 10. This CDR3 is CASSQRQGIITNEKLFF. In DNA form, the CDR3 reads TGTGCCAGCAGCCAACGACAGGGTATTATAACTAATGAAAAACTGTTTTTT.